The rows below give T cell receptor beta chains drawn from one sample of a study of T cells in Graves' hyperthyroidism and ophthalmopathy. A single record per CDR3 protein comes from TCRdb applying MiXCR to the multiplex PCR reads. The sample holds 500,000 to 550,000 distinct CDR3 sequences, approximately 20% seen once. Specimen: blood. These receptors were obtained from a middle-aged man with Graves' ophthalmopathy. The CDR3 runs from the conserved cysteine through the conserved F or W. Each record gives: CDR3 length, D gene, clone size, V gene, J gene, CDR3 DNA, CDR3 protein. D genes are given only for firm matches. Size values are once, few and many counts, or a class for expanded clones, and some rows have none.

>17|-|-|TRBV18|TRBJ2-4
TGTGCCAGCTCACCACCGAGAGGGGTCGGGGCCAAAAACATTCAGTACTTC
CASSPPRGVGAKNIQYF
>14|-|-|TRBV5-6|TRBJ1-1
TGTGCCAGCAGCCTGGGGCCCAAAAACACTGAAGCTTTCTTT
CASSLGPKNTEAFF
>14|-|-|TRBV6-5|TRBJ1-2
TGTGCCAGCAGTTGCCGACCGGGACGAGATGGCTACACCTTC
CASSCRPGRDGYTF
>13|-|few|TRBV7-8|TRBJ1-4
TGTGCCAGCAGCTCCTCTCTTAATGAAAAACTGTTTTTT
CASSSSLNEKLFF
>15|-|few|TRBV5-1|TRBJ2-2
TGCGCCAGCAGCTTGGACGGGCCGAACACCGGGGAGCTGTTTTTT
CASSLDGPNTGELFF
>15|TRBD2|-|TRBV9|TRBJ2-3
TGTGCCAGCAGCGTAGTGGCGGGAGGCCTCAATACGCAGTATTTT
CASSVVAGGLNTQYF
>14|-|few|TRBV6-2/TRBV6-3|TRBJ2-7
TGTGCCAGCAGTTTCCCACCCAACAGGGACGAGCAGTACTTC
CASSFPPNRDEQYF
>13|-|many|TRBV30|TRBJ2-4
TGTGCCTGGATGGGGATAGCCAAAAACATTCAGTACTTC
CAWMGIAKNIQYF
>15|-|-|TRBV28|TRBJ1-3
TGTGCCAGCAGCCCAAAGCGGGATTGGGGAAACACCATATATTTT
CASSPKRDWGNTIYF
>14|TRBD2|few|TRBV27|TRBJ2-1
TGTGCCAGCAGTCCTATAACTAGCGACAATGAGCAGTTCTTC
CASSPITSDNEQFF
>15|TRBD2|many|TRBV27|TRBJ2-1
TGTGCCAGCACCGGAGGACTAGCGGTACACAATGAGCAGTTCTTC
CASTGGLAVHNEQFF
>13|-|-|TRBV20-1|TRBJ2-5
TGCAGTGCTCAAAGGGCGGATCAAGAGACCCAGTACTTC
CSAQRADQETQYF
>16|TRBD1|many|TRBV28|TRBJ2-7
TGTGCCAGCAGCCAATTGGGGGGACAGGGGGTGTGGGAGCAGTACTTC
CASSQLGGQGVWEQYF
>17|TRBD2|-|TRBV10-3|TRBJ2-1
TGTGCCATCAGCCCGGCAGGGACTAGCGGGAGAGGGCATGAGCAGTTCTTC
CAISPAGTSGRGHEQFF
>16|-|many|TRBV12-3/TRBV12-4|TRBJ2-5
TGTGCCAGCAGTTCAACCAGGGGGGCGATGGGAGAGACCCAGTACTTC
CASSSTRGAMGETQYF
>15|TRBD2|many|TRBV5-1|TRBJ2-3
TGCGCCAGCAGCTTACAGCGGGGACCCACAGATACGCAGTATTTT
CASSLQRGPTDTQYF
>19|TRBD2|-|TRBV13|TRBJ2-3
TGTGCCAGCAGCCTTGGGACTAGCGGGCTTTCGTCATTGCCAGATACGCAGTATTTT
CASSLGTSGLSSLPDTQYF
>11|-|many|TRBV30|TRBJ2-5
TGTGCCTGGAGTAAGGGAGAGACCCAGTACTTC
CAWSKGETQYF
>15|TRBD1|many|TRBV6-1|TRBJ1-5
TGTGCCACCGTGGACAGGGGATGGGGCAATCAGCCCCAGCATTTT
CATVDRGWGNQPQHF
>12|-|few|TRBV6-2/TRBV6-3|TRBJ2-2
TGTGCCAGCAGTTTAGGACGCTGGGAGCTGTTTTTT
CASSLGRWELFF
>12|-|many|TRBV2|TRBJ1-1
TGTGCCAGCATTTACTCCAGGGCAGAAGCTTTCTTT
CASIYSRAEAFF
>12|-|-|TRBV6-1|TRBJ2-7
TGTGCCAGCAGGCCGGGACTCTACGAGCAGTACTTC
CASRPGLYEQYF
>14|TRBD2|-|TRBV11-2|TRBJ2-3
TGTGCCAGCAGCTTAGAGCCTAGCGGGGGGGCCCAGTATTTT
CASSLEPSGGAQYF
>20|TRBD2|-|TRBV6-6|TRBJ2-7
TGTGCCAGCAGTTACTCCGCCCCCGGGGGCGGGAGGGCCAGCATCTACGAGCAGTACTTC
CASSYSAPGGGRASIYEQYF
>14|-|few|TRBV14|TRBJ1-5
TGTGCCAGCAGCCCACAGGGTATTAGGCAGCCCCAGCATTTT
CASSPQGIRQPQHF
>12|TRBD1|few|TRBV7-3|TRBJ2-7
TGTGCCAGCAGCTTAGGGACAGGCGAGCAGTACTTC
CASSLGTGEQYF
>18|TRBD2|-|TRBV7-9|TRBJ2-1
TGTGCCAGCAGCCCGCACTCGGGGACTAGCGGGAGAGGGCATGAGCAGTTCTTC
CASSPHSGTSGRGHEQFF
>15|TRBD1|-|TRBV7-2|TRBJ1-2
TGTGCCAGCAGCTTAATGGGACAGGGGGCATATGGCTACACCTTC
CASSLMGQGAYGYTF